These 17 T cell receptor beta chains came from one sample sequenced in a study of blood T cells in healthy people across ages. Primed by a sample-barcoded 5' primer and a J-beta primer mix, a second PCR proceeded for roughly 6 to 12 cycles. One entry per CDR3 protein, called by TCRdb with MiXCR from the 5' RACE reads. The profile covers fewer than 2,000,000 distinct CDR3 sequences, with about 32% appearing a single time and about 10% taken by the ten largest. Source material: blood. Receptors were obtained from a woman younger than 45 in good health.

This clonotype was counted at least ten times. This rearrangement joins TRBV10-3 to TRBJ2-5; D gene uncertain. The CDR3 contains 12 residues. Trimming stripped 4 bases from V and 2 bases from J, with 5 bases between. Germline CDR1 ENHRY, CDR2 SYGVKD. The CDR3 nucleotides are TGTGCCATCAGTGGGGAACAAGAGACCCAGTACTTC. Amino acids: CAISGEQETQYF.

This rearrangement joins TRBV12-3 or TRBV12-4 to TRBJ1-1; D uncertain. Trimming took off 5 bases at V and 0 bases at J, with 10 bases between the two ends. The length of the CDR3 is 14 residues. CDR3 region: CASSPNQLNTEAFF. The CDR3 DNA reads as TGTGCCAGCAGTCCGAACCAGCTGAACACTGAAGCTTTCTTT.

The chain links TRBV4-2 to TRBJ2-7; 7 bases align to TRBD1. The CDR3 totals 13 residues. Trimming at V came to 4 bases and at J to 6 bases, leaving 6 bases not matched to a gene. The germline V gene encodes CDR1 LGHNA and CDR2 YNFKEQ. CDR3 amino acids: CASSPLGQLEQYF. DNA of the CDR3: TGTGCCAGCAGCCCGCTGGGACAGCTCGAGCAGTACTTC.

The V and J genes are TRBV20-1 and TRBJ2-3; TRBD2 matches 7 bases. The CDR3 extends over 16 amino acids. Losses at the gene ends were 4 bases for V and 0 bases for J; bases not matched to a gene: 10. Germline CDR1 and CDR2: DFQATT and SNEGSKA (reference sequence). The DNA for the CDR3 is TGCAGTGCTACGGGAGGCGGCGGGAGAAGCACAGATACGCAGTATTTT. It yields the protein CSATGGGGRSTDTQYF.

This clonotype appeared a few times. Sequence at one end of the junction differs from germline and may be a read error. The V call is TRBV12-3 or TRBV12-4, the J call TRBJ1-2; unclear D gene. This CDR3 region has 13 residues. The CDR3: CASSLPGSYDYTF. As DNA, the CDR3 is TGTGCCAGCAGTTTACCTGGCTCCTATGACTACACCTTC.

This clonotype was counted only a few times. This chain connects TRBV20-1 to TRBJ2-7; the match to TRBD2 covers 9 bases. The germline CDR1 and CDR2 sequences are DFQATT and SNEGSKA (reference sequence). The CDR3 covers 13 residues. The J segment lost 9 bases and the V segment lost 6 bases, leaving 12 bases of the junction unmatched. CDR3 region: CSASKEAGGSQYF. In DNA form, the CDR3 reads TGCAGTGCGTCCAAGGAAGCGGGGGGTTCGCAGTACTTC.

The V and J genes are TRBV30 and TRBJ2-7, with 7 bases lining up with TRBD1. Per germline, CDR1 GTSNPN and CDR2 SVGIG (reference sequence). Trimming cost V 5 bases and J 4 bases; bases outside gene matches: 5. CDR3 length: 12 amino acids. The CDR3 nucleotides are TGTGCCTGGGACAGGGCGGAGTACGAGCAGTACTTC. This encodes CAWDRAEYEQYF.

J is TRBJ2-5 and V is TRBV19, with 7 positions matching TRBD1. V was clipped by 5 bases and J by 13 bases; unmatched bases: 7. Germline-derived CDR1 and CDR2 are LNHDA and SQIVND (reference sequence). This CDR3 has 11 amino acids. DNA for the CDR3: TGTGCCAGTAGTGACCGACAGGGATTGTACTTC. Translated, it gives CASSDRQGLYF.

V gene TRBV28 combines with J gene TRBJ2-5, with D possibly being TRBD1 or TRBD2 (6 bases each). Trimming took 10 bases from V and 5 from J, leaving 14 bases between them. The germline CDR1 and CDR2 sequences are MDHEN and SYDVKM. The CDR3 has 12 residues. CDR3 DNA sequence: TGTGCCACCGCGTGGGGGGCGGAGACCCAGTACTTC. Its translation is CATAWGAETQYF.

A few counts support this clonotype. This rearrangement joins TRBV6-5 to TRBJ1-1; no definite D call. Germline lookup yields CDR1 MNHEY and CDR2 SVGAGI. This CDR3 comprises 15 residues. V dropped 5 bases and J dropped 0 bases, with 13 bases sitting between them. This chain's CDR3 is CASSVLPDMNTEAFF. The CDR3 region has the DNA TGTGCCAGCAGTGTGTTGCCGGATATGAACACTGAAGCTTTCTTT.

This clonotype came up a few times. The rearrangement links TRBV3-1 to TRBJ2-3; D might be TRBD2 (7 bases). V was pared by 1 base and J by 8 bases, with 13 bases between. Germline V gives CDR1 LGHDT, CDR2 YNNKEL (reference sequence). The CDR3 runs to 14 residues. This chain's CDR3 is CASSQGGGLSTQYF. Here the CDR3 DNA reads TGTGCCAGCAGCCAAGGCGGGGGCCTCTCTACGCAGTATTTT.

The chain recombines TRBV6-1 with TRBJ2-6; D is unclear. V gave up 7 bases and J gave up 0 bases, with 13 bases separating them. This CDR3 has 16 residues. The germline V gene encodes CDR1 MNHNS and CDR2 SASEGT. CDR3 in amino acids: CASTAGRYSGANVLTF. The CDR3, as DNA: TGTGCCAGCACCGCAGGCAGATACTCTGGGGCCAACGTCCTGACTTTC.

This clonotype was picked up a small number of times. This sequence joins TRBV7-3 and TRBJ2-1, with TRBD2 as a possible D gene (6 bases). From germline, CDR1 is SGHTA and CDR2 FQGTGA. V shed 2 bases and J shed 6 bases, with 11 bases lying between them. CDR3 length: 14 residues. The CDR3 loop reads CASSLYLAPNEQFF. CDR3 coding DNA: TGTGCCAGCAGCTTATACCTAGCGCCCAATGAGCAGTTCTTC.

Notes on this clonotype: A read error may produce the germline difference seen at one junction end. The chain carries TRBV12-3 or TRBV12-4 and TRBJ2-3; D not certain. The CDR3 sequence is 14 residues long. Here the CDR3 DNA reads TGTGCCAGCAGTTTGAGCAGAAGCGCAGATACGCAATATTTT. Protein sequence: CASSLSRSADTQYF.

This clonotype was counted a single time. CDR3 protein: CASSAAGAPQYF. The CDR3 DNA sequence: TGTGCCAGCAGCGCGGCAGGGGCACCGCAGTACTTC. The chain employs TRBV9 and TRBJ2-5; tentative D call: TRBD1 (6 bases). This CDR3 contains 12 residues. Trimming took off 3 bases at V and 11 bases at J, with 14 bases between the two ends. Germline lookup yields CDR1 SGDLS and CDR2 YYNGEE.

In its sample, this clonotype was seen a few times. One junction end disagrees with the germline gene, perhaps due to a read error. The chain combines TRBV7-9 with TRBJ1-2; the D is unclear. Germline values: CDR1 SEHNR, CDR2 FQNEAQ (reference sequence). The CDR3 is made up of 13 amino acids. The CDR3: CASSLGLGSGYTF. In DNA form, the CDR3 reads TGTGCCAGCAGTTTAGGGCTGGGGTCTGGCTACACCTTC.

This chain links TRBV4-1 with TRBJ2-1; the match to TRBD2 covers 9 bases. Per the germline V gene, CDR1 is MGHRA and CDR2 is YSYEKL. Unmatched junction bases numbered 17, after V lost 7 bases and J lost 10 bases. The CDR3 runs 16 residues. CDR3 sequence reads: CASNPRATSGSYEQFF. DNA for the CDR3: TGCGCCAGCAACCCCCGGGCGACTAGCGGATCCTACGAGCAGTTCTTC.